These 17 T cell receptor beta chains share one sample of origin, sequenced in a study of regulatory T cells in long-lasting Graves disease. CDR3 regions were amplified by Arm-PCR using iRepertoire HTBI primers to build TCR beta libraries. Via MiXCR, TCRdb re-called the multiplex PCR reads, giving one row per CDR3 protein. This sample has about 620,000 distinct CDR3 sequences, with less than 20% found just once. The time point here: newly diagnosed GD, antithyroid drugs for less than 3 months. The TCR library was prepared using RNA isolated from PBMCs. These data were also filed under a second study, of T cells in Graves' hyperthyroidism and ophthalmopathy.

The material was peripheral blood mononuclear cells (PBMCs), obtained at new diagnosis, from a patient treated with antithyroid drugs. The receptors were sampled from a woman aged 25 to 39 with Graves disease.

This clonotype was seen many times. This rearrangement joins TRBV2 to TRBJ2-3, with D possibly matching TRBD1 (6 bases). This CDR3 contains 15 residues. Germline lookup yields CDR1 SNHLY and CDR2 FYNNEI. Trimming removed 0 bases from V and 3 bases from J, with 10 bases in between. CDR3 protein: CASSEARGRTDTQYF. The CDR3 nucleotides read TGTGCCAGCAGTGAAGCAAGGGGGAGAACAGATACGCAGTATTTT.

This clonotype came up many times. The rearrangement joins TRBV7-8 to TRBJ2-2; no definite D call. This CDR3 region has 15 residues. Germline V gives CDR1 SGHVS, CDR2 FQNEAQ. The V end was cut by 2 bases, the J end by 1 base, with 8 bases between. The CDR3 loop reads CASSLLVENTGELFF. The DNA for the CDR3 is TGTGCCAGCAGCTTACTAGTGGAGAACACCGGGGAGCTGTTTTTT. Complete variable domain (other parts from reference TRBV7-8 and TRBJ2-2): GAGVSQSPRYKVAKRGQDVALRCDPISGHVSLFWYQQALGQGPEFLTYFQNEAQLDKSGLPSDRFFAERPEGSVSTLKIQRTQQEDSAVYLCASSLLVENTGELFFGEGSRLTVL.

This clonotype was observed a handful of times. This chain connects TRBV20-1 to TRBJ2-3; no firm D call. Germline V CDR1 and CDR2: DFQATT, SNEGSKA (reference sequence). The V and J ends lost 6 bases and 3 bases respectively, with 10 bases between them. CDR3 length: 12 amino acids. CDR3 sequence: CSADKSTDTQYF. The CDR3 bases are TGCAGTGCCGACAAGAGTACAGATACGCAGTATTTT.

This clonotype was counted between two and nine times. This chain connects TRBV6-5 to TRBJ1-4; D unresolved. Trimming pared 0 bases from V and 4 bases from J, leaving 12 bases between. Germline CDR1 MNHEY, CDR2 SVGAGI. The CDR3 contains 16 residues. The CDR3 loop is CASSYSWQAINEKLFF. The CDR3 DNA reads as TGTGCCAGCAGTTACTCGTGGCAGGCTATTAATGAAAAACTGTTTTTT.

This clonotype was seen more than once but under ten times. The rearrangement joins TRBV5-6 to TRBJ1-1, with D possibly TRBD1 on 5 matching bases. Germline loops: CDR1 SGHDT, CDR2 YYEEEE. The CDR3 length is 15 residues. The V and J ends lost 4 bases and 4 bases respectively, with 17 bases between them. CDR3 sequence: CASSPPQGGGTEAFF. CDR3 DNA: TGTGCCAGCAGCCCGCCGCAGGGAGGCGGCACTGAAGCTTTCTTT.

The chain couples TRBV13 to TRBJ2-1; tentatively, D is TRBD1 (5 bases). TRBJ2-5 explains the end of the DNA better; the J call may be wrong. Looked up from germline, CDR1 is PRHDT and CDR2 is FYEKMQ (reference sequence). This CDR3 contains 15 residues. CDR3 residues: CASSLGQLNQETQYF. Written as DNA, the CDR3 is TGTGCCAGCAGCTTGGGGCAGCTTAACCAAGAGACCCAGTACTTC.

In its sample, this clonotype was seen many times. The CDR3 sequence: CASSPGEGQFF. CDR3 bases: TGTGCCAGCAGCCCTGGGGAGGGACAGTTCTTC. The chain uses TRBV7-9 and TRBJ2-1, with 7 bases lining up with TRBD2. The V and J ends lost 5 bases and 13 bases, in that order; junction bases with no gene match: 5. CDR1 SEHNR and CDR2 FQNEAQ come from the germline V gene (reference sequence). This CDR3 has 11 amino acids.

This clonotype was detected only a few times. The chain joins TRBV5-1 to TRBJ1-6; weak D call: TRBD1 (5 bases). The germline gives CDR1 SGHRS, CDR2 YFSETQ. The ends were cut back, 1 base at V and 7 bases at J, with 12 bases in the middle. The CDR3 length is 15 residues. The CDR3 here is CASSLWGAGNSPLHF. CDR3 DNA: TGCGCCAGCAGCTTGTGGGGCGCGGGAAATTCACCCCTCCACTTT.

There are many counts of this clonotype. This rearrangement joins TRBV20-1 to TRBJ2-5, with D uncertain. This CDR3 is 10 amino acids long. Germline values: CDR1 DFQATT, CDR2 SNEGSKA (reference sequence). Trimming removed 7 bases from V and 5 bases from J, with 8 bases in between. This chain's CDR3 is CSGYWETQYF. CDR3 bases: TGCAGTGGGTACTGGGAGACCCAGTACTTC.

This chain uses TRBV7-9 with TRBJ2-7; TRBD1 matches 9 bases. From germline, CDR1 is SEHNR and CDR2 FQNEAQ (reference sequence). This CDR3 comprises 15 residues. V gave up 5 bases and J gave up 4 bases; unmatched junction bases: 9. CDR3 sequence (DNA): TGTGCCAGCAGCACCTGGGACAGGGCTCAGTACGAGCAGTACTTC. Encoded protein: CASSTWDRAQYEQYF. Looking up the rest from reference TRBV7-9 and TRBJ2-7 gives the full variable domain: DTGVSQNPRHKITKRGQNVTFRCDPISEHNRLYWYRQTLGQGPEFLTYFQNEAQLEKSRLLSDRFSAERPKGSFSTLEIQRTEQGDSAMYLCASSTWDRAQYEQYFGPGTRLTVT.

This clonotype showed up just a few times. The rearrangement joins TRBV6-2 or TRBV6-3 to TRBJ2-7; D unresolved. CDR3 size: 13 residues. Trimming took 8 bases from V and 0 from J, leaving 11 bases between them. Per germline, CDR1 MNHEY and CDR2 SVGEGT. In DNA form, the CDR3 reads TGTGCCAGCGGTCACCGGACCTCCTACGAGCAGTACTTC. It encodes CASGHRTSYEQYF.

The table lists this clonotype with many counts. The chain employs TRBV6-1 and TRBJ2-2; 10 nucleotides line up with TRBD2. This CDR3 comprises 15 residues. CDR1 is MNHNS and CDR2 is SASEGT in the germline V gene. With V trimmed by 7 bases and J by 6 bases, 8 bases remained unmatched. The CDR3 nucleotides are TGTGCCAGCACGTTAGCGGGAGGCGGCGCCGGGGAGCTGTTTTTT. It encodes CASTLAGGGAGELFF.

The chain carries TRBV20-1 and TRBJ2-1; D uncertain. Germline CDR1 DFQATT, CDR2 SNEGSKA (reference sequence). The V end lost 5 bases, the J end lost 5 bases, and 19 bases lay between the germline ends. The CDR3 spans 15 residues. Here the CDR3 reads CSAPKLGSGNNEQFF. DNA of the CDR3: TGCAGTGCTCCTAAGCTAGGTAGTGGGAACAATGAGCAGTTCTTC.

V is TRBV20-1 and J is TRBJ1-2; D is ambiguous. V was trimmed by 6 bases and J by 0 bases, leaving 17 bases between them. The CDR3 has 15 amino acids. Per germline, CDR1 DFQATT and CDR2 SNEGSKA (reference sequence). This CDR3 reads CSAAGPAVANYGYTF. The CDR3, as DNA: TGCAGTGCCGCTGGCCCGGCAGTTGCTAACTATGGCTACACCTTC.

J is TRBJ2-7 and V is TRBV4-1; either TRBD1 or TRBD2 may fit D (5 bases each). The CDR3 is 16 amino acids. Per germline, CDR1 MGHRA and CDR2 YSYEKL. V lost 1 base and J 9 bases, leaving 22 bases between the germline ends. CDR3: CASSQGSGTTEMGQYF. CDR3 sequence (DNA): TGCGCCAGCAGCCAAGGATCCGGGACCACGGAGATGGGGCAGTACTTC.

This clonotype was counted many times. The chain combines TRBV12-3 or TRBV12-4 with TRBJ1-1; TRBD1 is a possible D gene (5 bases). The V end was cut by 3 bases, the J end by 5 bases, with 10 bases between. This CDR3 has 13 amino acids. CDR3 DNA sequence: TGTGCCAGCAGTTTGCTTCGGGGGACTGAAGCTTTCTTT. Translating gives CASSLLRGTEAFF.

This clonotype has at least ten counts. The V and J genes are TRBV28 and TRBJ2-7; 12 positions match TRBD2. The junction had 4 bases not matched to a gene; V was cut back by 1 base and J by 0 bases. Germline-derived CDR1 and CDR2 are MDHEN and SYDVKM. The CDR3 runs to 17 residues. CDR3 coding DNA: TGTGCCAGCAGTTTATCCCTGACTAGCGGGAGCTCCTACGAGCAGTACTTC. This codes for CASSLSLTSGSSYEQYF.